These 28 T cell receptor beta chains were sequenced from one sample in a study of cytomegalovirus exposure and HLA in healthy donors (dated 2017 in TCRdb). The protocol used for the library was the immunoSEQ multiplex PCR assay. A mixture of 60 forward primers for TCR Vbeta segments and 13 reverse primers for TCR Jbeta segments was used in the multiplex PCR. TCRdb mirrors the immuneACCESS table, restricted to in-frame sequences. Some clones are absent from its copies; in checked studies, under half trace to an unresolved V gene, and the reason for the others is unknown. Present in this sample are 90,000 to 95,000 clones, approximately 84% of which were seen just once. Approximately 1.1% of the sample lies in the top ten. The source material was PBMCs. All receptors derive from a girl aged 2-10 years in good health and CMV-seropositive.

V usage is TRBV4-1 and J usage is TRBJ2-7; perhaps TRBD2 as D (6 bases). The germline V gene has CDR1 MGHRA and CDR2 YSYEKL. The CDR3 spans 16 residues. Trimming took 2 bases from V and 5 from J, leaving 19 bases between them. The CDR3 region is CASSQWLRDPTNEQYF. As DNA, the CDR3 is TGCGCCAGCAGCCAATGGTTGCGGGACCCTACAAACGAGCAGTACTTC.

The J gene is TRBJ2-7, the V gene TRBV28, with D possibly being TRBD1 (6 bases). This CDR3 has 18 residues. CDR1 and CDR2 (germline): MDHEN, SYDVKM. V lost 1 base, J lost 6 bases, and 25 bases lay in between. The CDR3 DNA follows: TGTGCCAGCAGTTTATTCTACCATATCAAGGGGGTTTGGGGCGAGCAGTACTTC. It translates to CASSLFYHIKGVWGEQYF.

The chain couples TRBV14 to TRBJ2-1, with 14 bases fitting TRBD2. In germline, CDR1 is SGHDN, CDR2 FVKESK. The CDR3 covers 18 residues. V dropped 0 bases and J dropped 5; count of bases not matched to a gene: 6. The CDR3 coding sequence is TGTGCCAGCAGCCAAGATGGACTAGCGGGAGGTATCCACAATGAGCAGTTCTTC. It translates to CASSQDGLAGGIHNEQFF.

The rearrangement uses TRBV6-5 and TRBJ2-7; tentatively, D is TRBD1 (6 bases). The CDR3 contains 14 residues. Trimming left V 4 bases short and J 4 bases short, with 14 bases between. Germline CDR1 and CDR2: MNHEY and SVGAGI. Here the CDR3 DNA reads TGTGCCAGCAGTTCACAGGGTTTCGGGTACGAGCAGTACTTC. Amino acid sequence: CASSSQGFGYEQYF.

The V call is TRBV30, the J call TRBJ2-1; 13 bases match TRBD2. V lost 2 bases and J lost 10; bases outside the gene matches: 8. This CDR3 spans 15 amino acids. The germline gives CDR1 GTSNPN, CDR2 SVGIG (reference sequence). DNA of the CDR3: TGTGCCTGGAGTTCACTAGCGGGAGGGTTAAGGGAGCAGTTCTTC. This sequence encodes CAWSSLAGGLREQFF.

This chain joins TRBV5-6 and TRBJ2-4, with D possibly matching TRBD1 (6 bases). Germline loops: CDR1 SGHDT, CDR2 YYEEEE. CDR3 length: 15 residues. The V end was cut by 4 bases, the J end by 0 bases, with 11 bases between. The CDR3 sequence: CASSPTQGAKNIQYF. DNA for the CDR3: TGTGCCAGCAGCCCAACACAGGGAGCCAAAAACATTCAGTACTTC.

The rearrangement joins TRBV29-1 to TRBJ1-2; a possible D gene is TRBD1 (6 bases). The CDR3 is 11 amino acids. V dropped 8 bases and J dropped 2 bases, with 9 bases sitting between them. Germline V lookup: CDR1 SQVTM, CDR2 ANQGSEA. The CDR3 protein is CSTGQNYGYTF. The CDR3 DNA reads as TGCAGCACAGGACAGAACTATGGCTACACCTTC.

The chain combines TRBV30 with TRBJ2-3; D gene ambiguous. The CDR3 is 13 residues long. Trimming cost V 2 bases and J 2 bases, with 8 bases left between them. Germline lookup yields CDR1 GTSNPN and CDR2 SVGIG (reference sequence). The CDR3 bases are TGTGCCTGGAGTAGGCGGATCACAGATACGCAGTATTTT. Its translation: CAWSRRITDTQYF.

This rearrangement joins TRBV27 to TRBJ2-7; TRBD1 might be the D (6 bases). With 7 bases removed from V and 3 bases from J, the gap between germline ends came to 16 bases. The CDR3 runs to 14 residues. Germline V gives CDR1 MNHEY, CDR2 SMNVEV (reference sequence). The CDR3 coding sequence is TGTGCCAGCATGCCGGGACACCTTAACTACGAGCAGTACTTC. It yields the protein CASMPGHLNYEQYF.

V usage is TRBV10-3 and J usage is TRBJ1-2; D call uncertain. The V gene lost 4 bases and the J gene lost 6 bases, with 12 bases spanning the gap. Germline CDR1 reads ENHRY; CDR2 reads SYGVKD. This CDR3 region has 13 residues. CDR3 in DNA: TGTGCCATCAGTGTATCAGAGACTGATGGCTACACCTTC. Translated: CAISVSETDGYTF.

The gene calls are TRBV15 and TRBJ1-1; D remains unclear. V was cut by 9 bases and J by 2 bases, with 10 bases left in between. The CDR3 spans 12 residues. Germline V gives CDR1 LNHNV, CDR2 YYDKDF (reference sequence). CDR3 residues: CATGELNTEAFF. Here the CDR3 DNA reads TGTGCCACTGGGGAGTTAAACACTGAAGCTTTCTTT.

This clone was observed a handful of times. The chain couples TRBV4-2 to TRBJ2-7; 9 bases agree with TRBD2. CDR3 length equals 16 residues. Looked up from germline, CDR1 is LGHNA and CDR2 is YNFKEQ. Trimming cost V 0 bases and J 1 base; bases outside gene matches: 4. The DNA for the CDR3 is TGTGCCAGCAGCCAAGAGGGGCTAGCGGGGTCCTACGAGCAGTACTTC. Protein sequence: CASSQEGLAGSYEQYF.

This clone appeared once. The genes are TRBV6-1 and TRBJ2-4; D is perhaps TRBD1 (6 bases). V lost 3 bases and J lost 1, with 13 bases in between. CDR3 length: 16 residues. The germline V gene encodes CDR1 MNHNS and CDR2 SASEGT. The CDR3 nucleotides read TGTGCCAGCAGTGACAGGGGTTTTGTTGCCAAAAACATTCAGTACTTC. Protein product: CASSDRGFVAKNIQYF.

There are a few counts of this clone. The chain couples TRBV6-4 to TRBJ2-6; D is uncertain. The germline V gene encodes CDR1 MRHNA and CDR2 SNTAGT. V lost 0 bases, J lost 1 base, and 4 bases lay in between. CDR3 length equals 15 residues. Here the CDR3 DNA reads TGTGCCAGCAGTGACTCGCGGTCTGGGGCCAACGTCCTGACTTTC. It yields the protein CASSDSRSGANVLTF.

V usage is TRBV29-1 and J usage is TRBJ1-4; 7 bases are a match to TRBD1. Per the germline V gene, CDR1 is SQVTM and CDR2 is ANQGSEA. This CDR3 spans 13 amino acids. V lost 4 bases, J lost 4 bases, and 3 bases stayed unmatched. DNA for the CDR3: TGCAGCGTTGGGGACAGCGTTAATGAAAAACTGTTTTTT. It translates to CSVGDSVNEKLFF.

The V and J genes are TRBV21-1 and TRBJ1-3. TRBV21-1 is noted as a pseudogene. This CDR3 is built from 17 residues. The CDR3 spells CASSKARREESGNTIYF. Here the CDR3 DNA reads TGTGCCAGCAGCAAGGCCCGTCGAGAGGAGAGTGGAAACACCATATATTTT.

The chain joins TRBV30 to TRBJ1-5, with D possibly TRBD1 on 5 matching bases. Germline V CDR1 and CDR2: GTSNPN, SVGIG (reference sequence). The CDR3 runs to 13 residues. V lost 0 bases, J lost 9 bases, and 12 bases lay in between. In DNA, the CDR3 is TGTGCCTGGAGTGTAGGGCAGGGCGGGCCCCAGCATTTT. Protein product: CAWSVGQGGPQHF.

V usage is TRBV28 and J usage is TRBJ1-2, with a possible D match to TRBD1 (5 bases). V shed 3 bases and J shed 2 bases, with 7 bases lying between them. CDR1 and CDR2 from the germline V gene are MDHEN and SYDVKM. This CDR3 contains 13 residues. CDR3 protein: CASSFGGNYGYTF. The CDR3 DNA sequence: TGTGCCAGCAGTTTCGGGGGGAACTATGGCTACACCTTC.

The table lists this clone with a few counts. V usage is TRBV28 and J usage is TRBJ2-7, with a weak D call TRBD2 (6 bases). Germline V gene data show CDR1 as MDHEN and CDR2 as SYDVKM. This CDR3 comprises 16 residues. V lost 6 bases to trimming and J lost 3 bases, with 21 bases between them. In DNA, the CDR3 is TGTGCCAGCAGCGGGGTTGGGACTCCAGGGAACTACGAGCAGTACTTC. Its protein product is CASSGVGTPGNYEQYF.

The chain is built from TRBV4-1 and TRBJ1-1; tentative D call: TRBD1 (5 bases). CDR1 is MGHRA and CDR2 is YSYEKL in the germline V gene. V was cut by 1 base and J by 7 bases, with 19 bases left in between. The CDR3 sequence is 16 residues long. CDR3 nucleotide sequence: TGCGCCAGCAGCCAAGGAGCAGGGCTAAATAATATTGAAGCTTTCTTT. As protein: CASSQGAGLNNIEAFF.

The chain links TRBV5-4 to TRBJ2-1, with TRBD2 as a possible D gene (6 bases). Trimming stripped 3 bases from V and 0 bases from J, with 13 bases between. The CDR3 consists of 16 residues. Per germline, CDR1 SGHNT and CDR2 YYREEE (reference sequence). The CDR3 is CASSSSVSSSYNEQFF. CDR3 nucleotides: TGTGCCAGCAGCTCTAGCGTTTCGAGCTCCTACAATGAGCAGTTCTTC.

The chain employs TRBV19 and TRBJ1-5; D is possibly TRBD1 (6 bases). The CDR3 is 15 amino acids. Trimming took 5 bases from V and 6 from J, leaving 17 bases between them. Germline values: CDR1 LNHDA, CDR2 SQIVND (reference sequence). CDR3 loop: CASSGLGGASQPQHF. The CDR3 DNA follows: TGTGCCAGTAGTGGTTTGGGGGGGGCGTCTCAGCCCCAGCATTTT. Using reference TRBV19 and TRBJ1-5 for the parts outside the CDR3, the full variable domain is DGGITQSPKYLFRKEGQNVTLSCEQNLNHDAMYWYRQDPGQGLRLIYYSQIVNDFQKGDIAEGYSVSREKKESFPLTVTSAQKNPTAFYLCASSGLGGASQPQHFGDGTRLSIL.

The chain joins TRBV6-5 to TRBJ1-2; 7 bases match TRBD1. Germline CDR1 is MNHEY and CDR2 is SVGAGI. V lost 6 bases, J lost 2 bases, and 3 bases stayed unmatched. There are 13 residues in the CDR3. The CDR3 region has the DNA TGTGCCAGCAGATTGGGACAGAACTATGGCTACACCTTC. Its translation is CASRLGQNYGYTF.

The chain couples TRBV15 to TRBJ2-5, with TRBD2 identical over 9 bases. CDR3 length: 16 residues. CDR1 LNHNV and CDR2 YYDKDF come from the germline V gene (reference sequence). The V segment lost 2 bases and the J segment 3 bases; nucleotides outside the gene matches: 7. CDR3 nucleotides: TGTGCCACCAGCAGATCTAGCGGGATTACTAAAGAGACCCAGTACTTC. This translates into CATSRSSGITKETQYF.

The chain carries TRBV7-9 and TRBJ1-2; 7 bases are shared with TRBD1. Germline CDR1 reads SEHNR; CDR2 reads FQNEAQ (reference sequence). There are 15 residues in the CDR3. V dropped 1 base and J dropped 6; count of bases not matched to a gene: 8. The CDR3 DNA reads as TGTGCCAGCAGCTTAGAGACAGGGAGACCCCATGGCTACACCTTC. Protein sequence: CASSLETGRPHGYTF.

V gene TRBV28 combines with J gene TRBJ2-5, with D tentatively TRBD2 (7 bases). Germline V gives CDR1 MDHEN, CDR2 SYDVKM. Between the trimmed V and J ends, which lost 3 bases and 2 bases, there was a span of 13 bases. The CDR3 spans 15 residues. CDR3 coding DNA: TGTGCCAGCAGTTTCGAGGGGGGGAGACAAGAGACCCAGTACTTC. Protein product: CASSFEGGRQETQYF.

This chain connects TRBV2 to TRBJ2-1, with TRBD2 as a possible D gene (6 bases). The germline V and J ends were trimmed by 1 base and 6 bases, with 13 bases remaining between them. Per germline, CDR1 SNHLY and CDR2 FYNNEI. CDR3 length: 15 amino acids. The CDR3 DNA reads TGTGCCAGCAGTGAAGAAGCGGGTCGGGGCAATGAGCAGTTCTTC. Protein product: CASSEEAGRGNEQFF.

The CDR3 loop reads CASSGMTSGASDTQYF. The CDR3 DNA reads as TGTGCCAGCAGTGGGATGACTAGCGGGGCGTCAGATACGCAGTATTTT. The rearrangement uses TRBV27 and TRBJ2-3; 11 positions agree with TRBD2. The germline V gene has CDR1 MNHEY and CDR2 SMNVEV (reference sequence). V lost 5 bases to trimming and J lost 4 bases; unmatched junction nucleotides: 8. The CDR3 is 16 amino acids.